This passage covers 16 T cell receptor beta chains from one sample sequenced in a study of neoadjuvant anti-PD-1 for oral cavity cancer (dated by TCRdb to the early 2020s). This specimen's time point label, per the study, means: before neoadjuvant nivolumab. The protocol used for the library was the immunoSEQ multiplex PCR assay. TCRdb limited this immuneACCESS table to in-frame rearrangements with V and J called. A share of clones is missing; checked studies link under half to unresolved V genes, and the rest is unexplained. This sample lists roughly 7,000 clones; around 72% were detected once. The ten largest clones add up to 3% of the sample. Source: PBMCs, taken before nivolumab (anti-PD-1) treatment. The receptors shown here come from a person between 35 and 79 years old with oral cavity squamous cell carcinoma.

The rearrangement uses TRBV6-5 and TRBJ1-5; a possible D gene is TRBD1 (5 bases). Germline lookup yields CDR1 MNHEY and CDR2 SVGAGI. This CDR3 comprises 14 residues. V shed 6 bases and J shed 6 bases, with 15 bases lying between them. The CDR3: CASRGGGSGQPQHF. The CDR3 coding sequence is TGTGCCAGCAGGGGTGGGGGGTCCGGTCAGCCCCAGCATTTT.

This rearrangement joins TRBV2 to TRBJ1-1, with 8 bases aligning to TRBD1. The CDR3 is 14 residues long. Germline V CDR1 and CDR2: SNHLY, FYNNEI. J gave up 8 bases and V 6 bases, and 11 bases lay outside the gene matches. The CDR3 loop reads CASSMGQAPREAFF. CDR3 nucleotides: TGTGCCAGCAGCATGGGACAGGCCCCTAGGGAAGCTTTCTTT.

The chain combines TRBV5-1 with TRBJ1-1; D is possibly TRBD1 (6 bases). V lost 4 bases to trimming and J lost 0 bases, with 16 bases between them. CDR1 and CDR2 (germline): SGHRS, YFSETQ. The CDR3 spans 16 residues. CDR3 sequence reads: CASSAGGGQLNTEAFF. CDR3 nucleotide sequence: TGCGCCAGCAGCGCTGGGGGTGGACAGCTGAACACTGAAGCTTTCTTT.

V and J are TRBV7-2 and TRBJ1-4, with 8 bases identical to TRBD1. V shed 0 bases and J 8 bases; nucleotides not matched to a gene: 2. Germline V gene lookup returns CDR1 SGHTA and CDR2 FQGNSA. CDR3 length: 14 residues. CDR3 nucleotides: TGTGCCAGCAGCTTAGCCGGACAGGGAGAAAAACTGTTTTTT. This sequence encodes CASSLAGQGEKLFF.

The chain links TRBV28 to TRBJ2-1, with D tentatively TRBD2 (6 bases). Germline loops: CDR1 MDHEN, CDR2 SYDVKM. The V and J ends lost 5 bases and 0 bases respectively, with 11 bases between them. The CDR3 runs 15 residues. CDR3 DNA sequence: TGTGCCAGCAGTCCGGGGGTCAGCTCCTACAATGAGCAGTTCTTC. As protein: CASSPGVSSYNEQFF.

CDR3 sequence (DNA): TGTGCCAGCCGGGTGAGCTCCTACGAGCAGTACTTC. This encodes CASRVSSYEQYF. V and J are TRBV21-1 and TRBJ2-7; the D call TRBD2 from the table was never checked on the DNA. TRBV21-1 is listed as a pseudogene. The CDR3 extends over 12 amino acids.

The sample holds one count of this clone. CDR3 nucleotide sequence: TGTGCCAGCAGACCAGTAACCAACTATGGCTACACCTTC. Its protein product is CASRPVTNYGYTF. This chain connects TRBV7-2 to TRBJ1-2; the D is unclear. V lost 6 bases, J lost 2 bases, and 10 bases lay in between. This CDR3 region has 13 residues. Germline values: CDR1 SGHTA, CDR2 FQGNSA.

The chain carries TRBV4-3 and TRBJ1-2, with D hard to call. CDR1 and CDR2 from the germline V gene are LGHNA and YSLEER. The CDR3 covers 16 residues. Trimming removed 0 bases at V and 1 base at J, with 12 bases between. CDR3 nucleotides: TGCGCCAGCAGCCAAGATTATAGAGAGGATAACTATGGCTACACCTTC. It codes for CASSQDYREDNYGYTF.

The V and J genes are TRBV6-5 and TRBJ1-2; TRBD1 might be the D (5 bases). This CDR3 is built from 14 residues. Trimming left V 0 bases short and J 8 bases short, with 13 bases between. Germline CDR1 and CDR2: MNHEY and SVGAGI. CDR3 coding DNA: TGTGCCAGCAGTTACTCGGTGAGACAGCAGGGCTACACCTTC. It yields the protein CASSYSVRQQGYTF.

In this sample, this clone turned up a few times. The rearrangement links TRBV7-8 to TRBJ1-3; 8 nucleotides align to TRBD1. The CDR3 totals 14 residues. Germline CDR1 and CDR2: SGHVS and FQNEAQ. Trimming cost V 5 bases and J 3 bases; bases outside gene matches: 3. CDR3 DNA sequence: TGTGCCAGCAGCCAGACAGGGGTTGGAAACACCATATATTTT. This codes for CASSQTGVGNTIYF.

This clone was counted between two and nine times. The gene calls are TRBV7-2 and TRBJ2-1; 7 bases align to TRBD2. Trimming removed 1 base from V and 8 bases from J; junction bases left unmatched: 8. Germline V CDR1 and CDR2: SGHTA, FQGNSA. This CDR3 has 15 amino acids. In DNA, the CDR3 is TGTGCCAGCAGCTTAGTGGGACTACGCTCCGATGAGCAGTTCTTC. Translated: CASSLVGLRSDEQFF.

V usage is TRBV4-2 and J usage is TRBJ2-1, with D possibly being TRBD2 (7 bases). The CDR3 contains 16 residues. Germline V CDR1 and CDR2: LGHNA, YNFKEQ. V shed 0 bases and J shed 8 bases, with 17 bases lying between them. CDR3 nucleotide sequence: TGTGCCAGCAGCCAAGATGGGGGGGCCGGGGTGGATGAGCAGTTCTTC. Translated: CASSQDGGAGVDEQFF.

This chain uses TRBV27 with TRBJ2-1; the D gene is possibly TRBD2 (6 bases). Deletions cut 3 bases from V and 4 bases from J, with 13 bases between. The CDR3 has 15 amino acids. Germline CDR1 and CDR2: MNHEY and SMNVEV (reference sequence). CDR3 sequence (DNA): TGTGCCAGCAGTTTCCCGGGAAGCGGGTACAATGAGCAGTTCTTC. It is translated as CASSFPGSGYNEQFF.

The chain is built from TRBV10-2 and TRBJ1-6; tentative D call: TRBD1 (5 bases). Trimming stripped 8 bases from V and 4 bases from J, with 15 bases between. There are 15 residues in the CDR3. Germline CDR1 and CDR2: WSHSY and SAAADI. CDR3 nucleotide sequence: TGCGCCAGCTCCGAAAGGGACGGATATAATTCACCCCTCCACTTT. It specifies CASSERDGYNSPLHF.

As DNA, the CDR3 is TGTGCCAGCAGCCTGGGACAGCAGAACACTGAAGCTTTCTTT. Protein product: CASSLGQQNTEAFF. J is TRBJ1-1 and V is TRBV7-8; 7 bases line up with TRBD1. V trimming: 5 bases; J trimming: 1 base; junction bases outside the gene matches: 4. This CDR3 has 14 amino acids. Per germline, CDR1 SGHVS and CDR2 FQNEAQ.

The rearrangement uses TRBV11-2 and TRBJ1-1; D perhaps matches TRBD1 (5 bases). This CDR3 is 15 amino acids long. V lost 3 bases and J lost 3, with 14 bases in between. The germline V gene encodes CDR1 SGHAT and CDR2 FQNNGV. The CDR3 nucleotides are TGTGCCAGCAGCTTTAGTGGGGCGCTGGACACTGAAGCTTTCTTT. Translating gives CASSFSGALDTEAFF.